This record concerns one TCR beta chain sequence. The record originates from a study of T cells after somatic rescue of genetic block. Assay: immunoSEQ multiplex PCR; the TCRdb copy retains only in-frame clones and omits some. The sample consists of approximately 78,000 clones, approximately 90% of them appearing once. This CDR3 spans 16 amino acids. Deletions cut 0 bases from V and 5 bases from J, with 17 bases between. The germline V gene encodes CDR1 SGHRS and CDR2 YFSETQ. V usage is TRBV5-1 and J usage is TRBJ2-5, with D possibly TRBD1 on 6 matching bases. The specimen was peripheral blood mononuclear cells (PBMCs). The receptor comes from a man aged 25 to 45. The CDR3 region is CASSLDGQSDIETQYF. The CDR3 nucleotides read TGCGCCAGCAGCTTGGACGGACAGAGCGACATCGAGACCCAGTACTTC.